The 18 T cell receptor beta chains given below trace back to one sample, sequenced in a study of blood T cell repertoires in COVID-19. TCRdb's copy holds only in-frame clones and misses some; the assay was immunoSEQ multiplex PCR. The sample lists about 300,000 clones, 90% occurring once. Sequencing was performed on PBMCs or T cells enriched from blood (not recorded which). These receptors were taken from a woman in her late teens or twenties with acute COVID-19.

J is TRBJ2-2 and V is TRBV13; TRBD2 matches at 12 bases. The V segment lost 5 bases and the J segment 3 bases; nucleotides outside the gene matches: 4. The CDR3 runs to 16 residues. Germline V lookup: CDR1 PRHDT, CDR2 FYEKMQ (reference sequence). The CDR3 spells CASSPSGRADTGELFF. In nucleotides, the CDR3 is TGTGCCAGCAGCCCTAGCGGGAGGGCCGACACCGGGGAGCTGTTTTTT.

The chain joins TRBV19 to TRBJ2-1, with TRBD2 identical over 7 bases. V was clipped by 1 base and J by 5 bases; unmatched bases: 5. CDR3 length: 15 residues. Germline values: CDR1 LNHDA, CDR2 SQIVND (reference sequence). The CDR3 is CASSIAAGEHNEQFF. DNA of the CDR3: TGTGCCAGTAGTATAGCGGCGGGAGAGCACAATGAGCAGTTCTTC. Variable domain in full (rest from reference TRBV19 and TRBJ2-1): DGGITQSPKYLFRKEGQNVTLSCEQNLNHDAMYWYRQDPGQGLRLIYYSQIVNDFQKGDIAEGYSVSREKKESFPLTVTSAQKNPTAFYLCASSIAAGEHNEQFFGPGTRLTVL.

This clone was observed once. This chain uses TRBV20-1 with TRBJ2-1; 8 bases line up with TRBD2. Germline V gives CDR1 DFQATT, CDR2 SNEGSKA (reference sequence). The CDR3 length is 11 residues. V gave up 3 bases and J gave up 12 bases; unmatched junction bases: 4. The CDR3 loop reads CSARQLAGQFF. As DNA, the CDR3 is TGCAGTGCTAGGCAGCTAGCGGGGCAGTTCTTC.

V and J are TRBV4-1 and TRBJ2-5; no definite D call. The CDR3 runs to 15 residues. Trimming removed 0 bases at V and 4 bases at J, with 12 bases between. CDR1 is MGHRA, CDR2 YSYEKL, per germline. The CDR3 bases are TGCGCCAGCAGCCAAGATCCGAGAAGCATAGAGACCCAGTACTTC. Its protein product is CASSQDPRSIETQYF.

This chain joins TRBV5-1 and TRBJ2-1, with 11 bases matching TRBD2. In germline, CDR1 is SGHRS, CDR2 YFSETQ. This CDR3 is 15 amino acids long. Trimming took 3 bases from V and 7 from J; bases not matched to a gene: 6. The CDR3 sequence is CASSSLAGGGNEQFF. The CDR3 DNA sequence: TGCGCCAGCAGCTCCCTAGCGGGAGGAGGTAATGAGCAGTTCTTC.

This clone has just one count. V is TRBV28 and J is TRBJ1-6; TRBD1 is a possible D gene (6 bases). The CDR3 contains 16 residues. In germline, CDR1 is MDHEN, CDR2 SYDVKM. Trimming left V 7 bases short and J 5 bases short, with 18 bases between. CDR3 coding DNA: TGTGCCAGCATCTTCTCGGGGGGCCTTAATAATTCACCCCTCCACTTT. The encoded protein is CASIFSGGLNNSPLHF.

This clone was seen only once. The V and J genes are TRBV7-9 and TRBJ2-7, with a weak D call TRBD2 (5 bases). In germline, CDR1 is SEHNR, CDR2 FQNEAQ (reference sequence). The CDR3 covers 12 residues. Trimming took off 6 bases at V and 7 bases at J, with 13 bases between the two ends. CDR3 bases: TGTGCCAGCAGATCCGGCGGCGGGGAGCAGTACTTC. This sequence encodes CASRSGGGEQYF.

This rearrangement joins TRBV2 to TRBJ2-3; D not resolved. This CDR3 is built from 12 residues. Germline-derived CDR1 and CDR2 are SNHLY and FYNNEI. Trimming shortened V by 5 bases and J by 5 bases, and 8 bases separated the two germline ends. The DNA of the CDR3 is TGTGCCAGCAGTCCGGGTCTAGATACGCAGTATTTT. It codes for CASSPGLDTQYF.

The V and J genes are TRBV6-4 and TRBJ2-1, with TRBD2 identical over 16 bases. There are 17 residues in the CDR3. The germline V gene has CDR1 MRHNA and CDR2 SNTAGT. With 0 bases clipped from V and 8 bases from J, the junction kept 4 bases outside the gene matches. The CDR3 DNA sequence: TGTGCCAGCAGTGACTCTCTGGGACTAGCGGGAGGGGATGAGCAGTTCTTC. It translates to CASSDSLGLAGGDEQFF.

In DNA, the CDR3 is TGTGCCATCAGTGACGGGGACAGGGGCACTGAAGCTTTCTTT. It specifies CAISDGDRGTEAFF. V usage is TRBV10-3 and J usage is TRBJ1-1; 10 positions agree with TRBD1. Germline V gene sequence: CDR1 ENHRY, CDR2 SYGVKD. This CDR3 spans 14 amino acids. V lost 3 bases and J lost 4; bases outside the gene matches: 2.

Worth noting for this clone: Other nucleotide sequences from this sample produce the same CDR3. V is TRBV12-3 or TRBV12-4 and J is TRBJ1-5; D gene uncertain. V was pared by 3 bases and J by 4 bases, with 4 bases between. The CDR3 spans 12 residues. CDR3 protein: CASSFSNQPQHF. In nucleotides, the CDR3 is TGTGCCAGCAGTTTTTCTAATCAGCCCCAGCATTTT.

This chain joins TRBV19 and TRBJ1-2; 8 bases match TRBD1. The CDR3 is made up of 16 amino acids. V lost 4 bases to trimming and J lost 4 bases; unmatched junction nucleotides: 11. CDR1 LNHDA and CDR2 SQIVND come from the germline V gene (reference sequence). CDR3 in DNA: TGTGCCAGTAGTACCGCTGGGGCAGGGGGCTCCTATGGCTACACCTTC. Residues: CASSTAGAGGSYGYTF.

J is TRBJ1-1 and V is TRBV4-1; 10 bases map to TRBD1. After removal of 0 bases from V and 11 bases from J, the junction contained 12 bases not matched to a gene. The CDR3 runs to 16 residues. CDR1 is MGHRA, CDR2 YSYEKL, per germline. The CDR3 coding sequence is TGCGCCAGCAGCCAAGAATGGGGACAGGGGAACTTTAGGGCTTTCTTT. Translated: CASSQEWGQGNFRAFF.

This sequence joins TRBV2 and TRBJ1-6, with a tentative D call TRBD1 (5 bases). V lost 1 base to trimming and J lost 7 bases, with 20 bases between them. CDR3 length equals 18 residues. The germline V gene encodes CDR1 SNHLY and CDR2 FYNNEI. The CDR3 sequence is CASSEVGHFVLRNSPLHF. The CDR3 bases are TGTGCCAGCAGTGAAGTCGGACACTTTGTTCTAAGGAATTCACCCCTCCACTTT.

This clone turned up a few times. The CDR3: CASSGVGYTGELFF. The CDR3 DNA sequence: TGTGCCAGTTCGGGAGTGGGTTACACCGGGGAGCTGTTTTTT. This chain joins TRBV19 and TRBJ2-2, with D perhaps matching TRBD2 (6 bases). With 8 bases removed from V and 3 bases from J, the gap between germline ends came to 13 bases. The germline V gene has CDR1 LNHDA and CDR2 SQIVND (reference sequence). The CDR3 is 14 amino acids.

The gene calls are TRBV6-2 or TRBV6-3 and TRBJ1-1, with 8 positions matching TRBD1. The CDR3 runs 13 residues. Trimming removed 4 bases from V and 8 bases from J; junction bases left unmatched: 6. Germline V gives CDR1 MNHEY, CDR2 SVGEGT. The CDR3 sequence is CASSLRQGKEAFF. CDR3 coding DNA: TGTGCCAGCAGTTTAAGACAGGGGAAGGAAGCTTTCTTT.

The chain recombines TRBV6-5 with TRBJ2-5, with D perhaps matching TRBD1 (6 bases). The CDR3 has 15 residues. V lost 4 bases to trimming and J lost 2 bases, with 14 bases between them. Looked up from germline, CDR1 is MNHEY and CDR2 is SVGAGI. The CDR3 protein is CASSFQGLLQETQYF. The CDR3 nucleotides read TGTGCCAGCAGTTTTCAGGGGCTGTTACAAGAGACCCAGTACTTC.

The V gene is TRBV9, the J gene TRBJ2-7; D is perhaps TRBD2 (6 bases). Germline-derived CDR1 and CDR2 are SGDLS and YYNGEE. The ends were cut back, 0 bases at V and 3 bases at J, with 13 bases in the middle. This CDR3 spans 15 amino acids. The CDR3 spells CASSVAGGAGYEQYF. The CDR3 DNA is TGTGCCAGCAGCGTAGCAGGAGGGGCAGGCTACGAGCAGTACTTC.